A selection of T cell receptor beta chains follows, all from one sample in a study of T cells in Graves' hyperthyroidism and ophthalmopathy. TCRdb itself ran the multiplex PCR reads through MiXCR, one entry per CDR3 protein. The repertoire holds more than 550,000 distinct CDR3 sequences, with roughly 17% as singletons. The sample consisted of blood. All receptors derive from a man aged 45-65 years with Graves' hyperthyroidism. Both conserved end residues are part of each CDR3. Fields, in order: J gene, V gene, clone size, D gene, CDR3 protein, CDR3 DNA. D genes are given only for firm matches. Only part of the rows carry a size: once, few, many, or a class if the clone is expanded.

J gene: TRBJ1-4
V gene: TRBV6-1
clone size: few
D gene: TRBD1
CDR3 protein: CASSGGTAGQLIEKLFF
CDR3 DNA: TGTGCCAGCAGTGGTGGGACAGCAGGACAACTAATTGAAAAACTGTTTTTT

J gene: TRBJ1-2
V gene: TRBV29-1
clone size: few
D gene: NA
CDR3 protein: CSVDFGSGYGYTF
CDR3 DNA: TGCAGCGTTGATTTTGGCAGCGGCTATGGCTACACCTTC

J gene: TRBJ2-2
V gene: TRBV9
clone size: few
D gene: NA
CDR3 protein: CASSVGQGYLTGELFF
CDR3 DNA: TGTGCCAGCAGCGTAGGTCAGGGGTATTTGACCGGGGAGCTGTTTTTT

J gene: TRBJ2-7
V gene: TRBV7-9
clone size: few
D gene: NA
CDR3 protein: CASSPFDRHSYEQYF
CDR3 DNA: TGTGCCAGCAGCCCATTCGACAGGCACTCCTACGAGCAGTACTTC

J gene: TRBJ2-1
V gene: TRBV14
clone size: many
D gene: NA
CDR3 protein: CASSQVFSRNEQFF
CDR3 DNA: TGTGCCAGCAGCCAAGTATTTAGCCGAAATGAGCAGTTCTTC

J gene: TRBJ2-1
V gene: TRBV11-1
clone size: many
D gene: NA
CDR3 protein: CASSLPGDGNEQFF
CDR3 DNA: TGTGCCAGCAGCTTACCAGGGGACGGCAATGAGCAGTTCTTC

J gene: TRBJ2-7
V gene: TRBV7-2
clone size: NA
D gene: TRBD1
CDR3 protein: CASSLTRGHYEQYF
CDR3 DNA: TGTGCCAGCAGCTTAACCAGGGGGCACTACGAGCAGTACTTC

J gene: TRBJ2-7
V gene: TRBV28
clone size: NA
D gene: NA
CDR3 protein: CASSPAGIPYEQYF
CDR3 DNA: TGTGCCAGCAGTCCGGCCGGGATCCCCTACGAGCAGTACTTC

J gene: TRBJ2-7
V gene: TRBV19
clone size: NA
D gene: NA
CDR3 protein: CASSPGRMRYEQYF
CDR3 DNA: TGTGCCAGTAGTCCCGGACGGATGAGATACGAGCAGTACTTC

J gene: TRBJ2-7
V gene: TRBV12-3/TRBV12-4
clone size: NA
D gene: NA
CDR3 protein: CASTWTGGHEQYF
CDR3 DNA: TGTGCCAGTACCTGGACGGGTGGGCACGAGCAGTACTTC

J gene: TRBJ1-6
V gene: TRBV11-2
clone size: many
D gene: TRBD1
CDR3 protein: CASSPTGGKSNSPLHF
CDR3 DNA: TGTGCCAGCAGCCCTACAGGGGGCAAAAGTAATTCACCCCTCCACTTT

J gene: TRBJ1-1
V gene: TRBV27
clone size: NA
D gene: TRBD1
CDR3 protein: CASRKDRGSTEAFF
CDR3 DNA: TGTGCCAGCAGAAAGGACAGGGGATCCACTGAAGCTTTCTTT

J gene: TRBJ2-2
V gene: TRBV9
clone size: many
D gene: TRBD1
CDR3 protein: CASSSQGTASGELFF
CDR3 DNA: TGTGCCAGCAGCTCACAGGGGACCGCCTCAGGGGAGCTGTTTTTT

J gene: TRBJ2-7
V gene: TRBV25-1
clone size: few
D gene: NA
CDR3 protein: CASNVPWDTTYEQYF
CDR3 DNA: TGTGCCAGCAACGTTCCATGGGACACCACCTACGAGCAGTACTTC

J gene: TRBJ2-7
V gene: TRBV29-1
clone size: few
D gene: TRBD1
CDR3 protein: CSVEDPDRVDEQYF
CDR3 DNA: TGCAGCGTTGAAGATCCGGACAGGGTGGACGAGCAGTACTTC

J gene: TRBJ1-1
V gene: TRBV28
clone size: few
D gene: NA
CDR3 protein: CASNLPESKAFF
CDR3 DNA: TGTGCCAGCAACCTCCCGGAGTCTAAAGCTTTCTTT

J gene: TRBJ1-5
V gene: TRBV19
clone size: NA
D gene: NA
CDR3 protein: CASSAGVRQPQHF
CDR3 DNA: TGTGCCAGTAGTGCAGGGGTGAGGCAGCCCCAGCATTTT

J gene: TRBJ2-2
V gene: TRBV11-2
clone size: NA
D gene: TRBD2
CDR3 protein: CASSFFGTSLYSGELFF
CDR3 DNA: TGTGCCAGCAGCTTTTTCGGGACTAGCCTTTACTCCGGGGAGCTGTTTTTT

J gene: TRBJ1-2
V gene: TRBV24-1
clone size: many
D gene: NA
CDR3 protein: CATSDSQGTHGYTF
CDR3 DNA: TGTGCCACCAGTGATTCACAGGGTACTCATGGCTACACCTTC

J gene: TRBJ2-1
V gene: TRBV11-2
clone size: many
D gene: NA
CDR3 protein: CASSLGSNVHNEQFF
CDR3 DNA: TGTGCCAGCAGCTTAGGCTCTAACGTACACAATGAGCAGTTCTTC

J gene: TRBJ2-7
V gene: TRBV5-1
clone size: few
D gene: NA
CDR3 protein: CASSTEVPYEQYF
CDR3 DNA: TGCGCCAGCAGCACAGAGGTCCCCTACGAGCAGTACTTC

J gene: TRBJ1-1
V gene: TRBV7-3
clone size: many
D gene: NA
CDR3 protein: CASSPDRMNTEAFF
CDR3 DNA: TGTGCCAGCAGCCCCGATCGGATGAACACTGAAGCTTTCTTT

J gene: TRBJ2-1
V gene: TRBV2
clone size: NA
D gene: NA
CDR3 protein: CASSPPSDRNEQFF
CDR3 DNA: TGCGCCAGCAGCCCACCAAGTGACAGGAATGAGCAGTTCTTC

J gene: TRBJ2-2
V gene: TRBV20-1
clone size: NA
D gene: NA
CDR3 protein: CSARVPSAGDTGELFF
CDR3 DNA: TGCAGTGCTAGGGTACCCTCAGCCGGGGACACCGGGGAGCTGTTTTTT

J gene: TRBJ1-1
V gene: TRBV28
clone size: many
D gene: NA
CDR3 protein: CASSPRKGAAFF
CDR3 DNA: TGTGCCAGCAGTCCGAGGAAAGGGGCCGCTTTCTTT

J gene: TRBJ2-3
V gene: TRBV4-2
clone size: few
D gene: NA
CDR3 protein: CASSPLTIGGTDTQYF
CDR3 DNA: TGTGCCAGCAGCCCGTTGACTATTGGTGGGACAGATACGCAGTATTTT

J gene: TRBJ1-4
V gene: TRBV27
clone size: NA
D gene: TRBD1
CDR3 protein: CASRSRRDRSNEKLFF
CDR3 DNA: TGTGCCAGCAGGTCCCGCCGGGACAGGAGTAATGAAAAACTGTTTTTT

J gene: TRBJ1-6
V gene: TRBV19
clone size: many
D gene: NA
CDR3 protein: CASSIGGANSPLHF
CDR3 DNA: TGTGCCAGTAGTATCGGCGGGGCGAATTCACCCCTCCACTTT

J gene: TRBJ2-1
V gene: TRBV28
clone size: many
D gene: NA
CDR3 protein: CASSLYGGSNEQFF
CDR3 DNA: TGTGCCAGCAGTTTATACGGGGGATCGAATGAGCAGTTCTTC

J gene: TRBJ2-1
V gene: TRBV11-2
clone size: many
D gene: NA
CDR3 protein: CASSSPPGNNEQFF
CDR3 DNA: TGTGCCAGCAGCTCCCCCCCGGGAAACAATGAGCAGTTCTTC

J gene: TRBJ2-3
V gene: TRBV3-1
clone size: many
D gene: NA
CDR3 protein: CASSQEGGTDTQYF
CDR3 DNA: TGTGCCAGCAGCCAGGAAGGGGGCACAGATACGCAGTATTTT

J gene: TRBJ2-3
V gene: TRBV29-1
clone size: few
D gene: NA
CDR3 protein: CSVEGGVLDDTQYF
CDR3 DNA: TGCAGCGTGGAAGGGGGGGTGCTGGACGATACGCAGTATTTT

J gene: TRBJ1-6
V gene: TRBV5-6
clone size: NA
D gene: NA
CDR3 protein: CASSPGVQRSPLHF
CDR3 DNA: TGTGCCAGCAGCCCAGGGGTTCAGCGATCACCCCTCCACTTT

J gene: TRBJ2-1
V gene: TRBV11-2
clone size: many
D gene: NA
CDR3 protein: CASSQQTNTVEQFF
CDR3 DNA: TGTGCCAGCAGCCAACAGACTAACACGGTGGAGCAGTTCTTC

J gene: TRBJ1-2
V gene: TRBV9
clone size: many
D gene: NA
CDR3 protein: CASSDLGGLGGYTF
CDR3 DNA: TGTGCCAGCAGCGACCTAGGGGGTTTGGGCGGCTACACCTTC

J gene: TRBJ1-2
V gene: TRBV12-3/TRBV12-4
clone size: NA
D gene: TRBD1
CDR3 protein: CASSLMTGDNGYTF
CDR3 DNA: TGTGCCAGCAGTTTAATGACAGGGGATAATGGCTACACCTTC

J gene: TRBJ1-6
V gene: TRBV9
clone size: few
D gene: TRBD1
CDR3 protein: CASSVRGDRGNSPLHF
CDR3 DNA: TGTGCCAGCAGCGTACGGGGGGACAGGGGTAATTCACCCCTCCACTTT

J gene: TRBJ2-1
V gene: TRBV18
clone size: few
D gene: NA
CDR3 protein: CASSPPVALYNEQFF
CDR3 DNA: TGTGCCAGCTCACCACCAGTAGCCCTCTACAATGAGCAGTTCTTC

J gene: TRBJ2-5
V gene: TRBV2
clone size: many
D gene: NA
CDR3 protein: CASNGRIAETQYF
CDR3 DNA: TGTGCCAGCAATGGACGGATCGCGGAGACCCAGTACTTC

J gene: TRBJ2-3
V gene: TRBV20-1
clone size: many
D gene: NA
CDR3 protein: CSASIAIITDTQYF
CDR3 DNA: TGCAGTGCTAGCATAGCGATTATCACAGATACGCAGTATTTT

J gene: TRBJ1-1
V gene: TRBV6-2/TRBV6-3
clone size: few
D gene: NA
CDR3 protein: CASSYSMSAGTEAFF
CDR3 DNA: TGTGCCAGCAGTTACTCGATGTCAGCAGGGACTGAAGCTTTCTTT

J gene: TRBJ2-3
V gene: TRBV2
clone size: many
D gene: NA
CDR3 protein: CARGVYEDTQYF
CDR3 DNA: TGTGCCCGCGGGGTCTACGAAGATACGCAGTATTTT

J gene: TRBJ2-2
V gene: TRBV6-2/TRBV6-3
clone size: NA
D gene: NA
CDR3 protein: CASRHQGITGELFF
CDR3 DNA: TGTGCCAGCAGACATCAGGGTATCACCGGGGAGCTGTTTTTT

J gene: TRBJ2-3
V gene: TRBV7-8
clone size: many
D gene: NA
CDR3 protein: CASSFRALGDTQYF
CDR3 DNA: TGTGCCAGCAGCTTCAGGGCTCTGGGAGATACGCAGTATTTT

J gene: TRBJ2-1
V gene: TRBV28
clone size: many
D gene: TRBD1
CDR3 protein: CASSVGQGFNEQFF
CDR3 DNA: TGTGCCAGCAGTGTGGGACAGGGGTTCAATGAGCAGTTCTTC

J gene: TRBJ1-4
V gene: TRBV28
clone size: NA
D gene: NA
CDR3 protein: CASSERGQGLNEKLFF
CDR3 DNA: TGTGCCAGCAGTGAACGGGGACAAGGTCTTAATGAAAAACTGTTTTTT

J gene: TRBJ1-2
V gene: TRBV28
clone size: many
D gene: NA
CDR3 protein: CASSPTGQASLGNYGYTF
CDR3 DNA: TGTGCCAGCAGTCCCACGGGGCAGGCCTCTTTGGGTAACTATGGCTACACCTTC

J gene: TRBJ2-1
V gene: TRBV5-1
clone size: few
D gene: TRBD2
CDR3 protein: CASSSTSGRALYNEQFF
CDR3 DNA: TGCGCCAGCAGCTCAACTAGCGGGAGGGCTCTATACAATGAGCAGTTCTTC

J gene: TRBJ1-1
V gene: TRBV11-2
clone size: many
D gene: NA
CDR3 protein: CASSRFTENRDPEAFF
CDR3 DNA: TGTGCCAGCAGCCGATTTACTGAGAACAGGGACCCTGAAGCTTTCTTT

J gene: TRBJ2-7
V gene: TRBV20-1
clone size: NA
D gene: NA
CDR3 protein: CSARDRSTARIYEQYF
CDR3 DNA: TGCAGTGCTAGAGATCGGTCAACTGCACGTATCTACGAGCAGTACTTC

J gene: TRBJ2-1
V gene: TRBV7-2
clone size: many
D gene: TRBD2
CDR3 protein: CASSPSGTSGNEQFF
CDR3 DNA: TGTGCCAGCAGCCCGAGCGGGACTAGCGGCAATGAGCAGTTCTTC

J gene: TRBJ2-7
V gene: TRBV13
clone size: many
D gene: TRBD1
CDR3 protein: CASSFGTAPGEQYF
CDR3 DNA: TGTGCCAGCAGCTTTGGGACAGCCCCTGGGGAGCAGTACTTC

J gene: TRBJ1-4
V gene: TRBV5-1
clone size: NA
D gene: TRBD1
CDR3 protein: CASSFGQGGEKLFF
CDR3 DNA: TGCGCCAGCAGCTTCGGACAGGGGGGTGAAAAACTGTTTTTT

J gene: TRBJ1-3
V gene: TRBV6-2/TRBV6-3
clone size: NA
D gene: NA
CDR3 protein: CAIQGSGNTIYF
CDR3 DNA: TGTGCCATTCAGGGCTCTGGAAACACCATATATTTT

J gene: TRBJ2-3
V gene: TRBV10-3
clone size: many
D gene: TRBD2
CDR3 protein: CAISRTSGGSTDTQYF
CDR3 DNA: TGTGCCATCAGTAGGACTAGCGGGGGAAGCACAGATACGCAGTATTTT

J gene: TRBJ2-3
V gene: TRBV7-6
clone size: many
D gene: TRBD1
CDR3 protein: CASSMGQYYTDTQYF
CDR3 DNA: TGTGCCAGCAGCATGGGACAGTATTACACAGATACGCAGTATTTT

J gene: TRBJ1-4
V gene: TRBV3-1
clone size: NA
D gene: NA
CDR3 protein: CASSQDPAATNEKLFF
CDR3 DNA: TGTGCCAGCAGCCAAGATCCGGCGGCAACTAATGAAAAACTGTTTTTT

J gene: TRBJ2-5
V gene: TRBV28
clone size: many
D gene: TRBD2
CDR3 protein: CASSLSLLAGKTQYF
CDR3 DNA: TGTGCCAGCAGTTTATCCTTACTAGCGGGAAAGACCCAGTACTTC

J gene: TRBJ2-1
V gene: TRBV29-1
clone size: NA
D gene: NA
CDR3 protein: CSVRILTAYNEQFF
CDR3 DNA: TGCAGCGTTAGAATCTTGACAGCTTACAATGAGCAGTTCTTC

J gene: TRBJ1-5
V gene: TRBV3-1
clone size: few
D gene: NA
CDR3 protein: CASSLSGGGQPQHF
CDR3 DNA: TGTGCCAGCAGCCTAAGCGGGGGCGGTCAGCCCCAGCATTTT